The 28 T cell receptor beta chains below were found in one sample sequenced in a study of vaccination and CD4 T cells after COVID-19 (dated by TCRdb to between 2021 and 2022). The sample's treatment or condition label, decoded: roughly ten-day PBMC culture with coronavirus spike peptide pools or control peptides (ViraFEST assay). No antigen is known for these receptors. Receptor amplification or capture employed PCR. Sequenced on an Illumina iSeq 100. DNA from cultured CD4+ T cells underwent TCR sequencing with the Oncomine TCR Beta short-read assay at the Johns Hopkins FTIC core. TCRdb cleaned the public reads at Q25 with fastp, built clones with MiXCR and kept in-frame beta chains. Merged by CDR3 protein, the rows form single entries marked with the most common genes and DNA. The sample table holds about 9,700 distinct CDR3 sequences, of which roughly 70% were seen once. Jointly, the top ten make up roughly a third of the sample.

The specimen sequenced was CD4+ T cells from blood, cultured in vitro. Every receptor here comes from a human donor who had recovered from COVID-19.

The CDR3 reads CASSEDRDTEAFF. The CDR3 nucleotides read TGTGCCAGCAGTGAAGACAGGGACACTGAAGCTTTCTTT. The chain carries TRBV6-1 and TRBJ1-1, with D possibly TRBD1 on 6 matching bases. The CDR3 has 13 residues. Germline CDR1 reads MNHNS; CDR2 reads SASEGT. Trimming took 1 base from V and 3 from J, leaving 6 bases between them.

The chain combines TRBV7-3 with TRBJ2-3, with TRBD2 matching over 9 bases. Per germline, CDR1 SGHTA and CDR2 FQGTGA. V shed 5 bases and J 6 bases; nucleotides not matched to a gene: 18. This CDR3 is built from 18 residues. The CDR3 sequence: CASSQNPPNSGSGDTQYF. In nucleotides, the CDR3 is TGTGCCAGCAGCCAAAATCCCCCAAATAGCGGGAGTGGTGATACGCAGTATTTT.

The chain joins TRBV6-2 or TRBV6-3 to TRBJ1-6, with D tentatively TRBD1 (5 bases). With 6 bases removed from V and 7 bases from J, the gap between germline ends came to 16 bases. Germline-derived CDR1 and CDR2 are MNHEY and SVGEGT. The CDR3 loop spans 15 amino acids. The CDR3: CASSPVEGRNSPLHF. The CDR3 DNA reads TGTGCCAGCAGCCCCGTCGAGGGGCGGAATTCACCCCTCCACTTT.

This chain connects TRBV6-1 to TRBJ1-5; 7 bases match TRBD1. The length of the CDR3 is 15 residues. After removal of 7 bases from V and 2 bases from J, the junction contained 8 bases not matched to a gene. Per germline, CDR1 MNHNS and CDR2 SASEGT. CDR3 sequence: CASTITGDGNQPQHF. The CDR3, as DNA: TGTGCCAGCACCATAACAGGGGATGGCAATCAGCCCCAGCATTTT.

This clonotype was picked up a small number of times. The chain joins TRBV20-1 to TRBJ1-1; possible D gene TRBD1, 6 bases. Germline V gives CDR1 DFQATT, CDR2 SNEGSKA (reference sequence). This CDR3 is 13 amino acids long. The V and J ends lost 6 bases and 1 base respectively, with 12 bases between them. This CDR3 reads CSARTVQNTEAFF. CDR3 nucleotide sequence: TGCAGTGCCAGGACAGTTCAGAACACTGAAGCTTTCTTT.

The V and J genes are TRBV19 and TRBJ1-1; no definite D call. V lost 6 bases and J 1 base, leaving 18 bases between the germline ends. The CDR3 is 16 amino acids. Looked up from germline, CDR1 is LNHDA and CDR2 is SQIVND (reference sequence). CDR3 DNA sequence: TGTGCCAGTAGCCCCCCGCTCTCCCGACCGAACACTGAAGCTTTCTTT. Amino acid sequence: CASSPPLSRPNTEAFF.

This sequence joins TRBV7-2 and TRBJ2-2; 10 nucleotides agree with TRBD2. Germline CDR1 reads SGHTA; CDR2 reads FQGNSA. CDR3 length: 17 amino acids. After removal of 1 base from V and 3 bases from J, the junction contained 5 bases not matched to a gene. CDR3 nucleotides: TGTGCCAGCAGCTTAGATAGGCTAGCGGGGGACACCGGGGAGCTGTTTTTT. Translated, it gives CASSLDRLAGDTGELFF.

This clonotype was seen a single time. This chain uses TRBV7-3 with TRBJ2-5; possible D gene TRBD2, 6 bases. The V and J ends lost 3 bases and 2 bases respectively, with 10 bases between them. Germline-derived CDR1 and CDR2 are SGHTA and FQGTGA. The CDR3 is 14 residues long. CDR3 DNA sequence: TGTGCCAGCAGCTTCCGTGGGGGGCAAGAGACCCAGTACTTC. It encodes CASSFRGGQETQYF. Combining the CDR3 with reference TRBV7-3 and TRBJ2-5 gives the whole variable domain GAGVSQTPSNKVTEKGKYVELRCDPISGHTALYWYRQSLGQGPEFLIYFQGTGAADDSGLPNDRFFAVRPEGSVSTLKIQRTERGDSAVYLCASSFRGGQETQYFGPGTRLLVL.

The chain couples TRBV30 to TRBJ1-2, with no clear D. V shed 4 bases and J shed 3 bases, with 9 bases lying between them. CDR1 is GTSNPN, CDR2 SVGIG, per germline (reference sequence). This CDR3 comprises 12 residues. CDR3 residues: CAWTTRDYGYTF. The CDR3 DNA follows: TGTGCCTGGACGACCCGCGACTATGGCTACACCTTC.

The table lists this clonotype with a count of one. J is TRBJ1-1 and V is TRBV12-3 or TRBV12-4; D call uncertain. V was cut by 6 bases and J by 1 base, with 9 bases left in between. This CDR3 region has 13 residues. The CDR3 here is CASSFRENTEAFF. The CDR3 DNA follows: TGTGCCAGCAGCTTCAGAGAGAACACTGAAGCTTTCTTT.

This clonotype is judged medium-sized. The V call is TRBV5-5, the J call TRBJ2-3; D not certain. V was cut by 1 base and J by 0 bases, with 6 bases left in between. The CDR3 has 14 amino acids. The germline gives CDR1 SGHKS, CDR2 YYEKEE (reference sequence). The CDR3 sequence is CASSLLQSTDTQYF. CDR3 in DNA: TGTGCCAGCAGCTTGTTACAGAGCACAGATACGCAGTATTTT.

In its sample, this clonotype was seen a few times. The genes are TRBV27 and TRBJ1-1; D is unresolved. This CDR3 has 15 amino acids. V lost 7 bases and J 4 bases, leaving 19 bases between the germline ends. In germline, CDR1 is MNHEY, CDR2 SMNVEV (reference sequence). In DNA, the CDR3 is TGTGCCAGCACCCCCGCCCCCATAGCCTCCACTGAAGCTTTCTTT. The encoded protein is CASTPAPIASTEAFF.

The CDR3 nucleotides are TGCAGCGTTGAAGAGGGTGCAGATACGCAGTATTTT. Its translation: CSVEEGADTQYF. V is TRBV29-1 and J is TRBJ2-3, with no clear D. Trimming shortened V by 0 bases and J by 4 bases, and 5 bases separated the two germline ends. CDR1 is SQVTM and CDR2 is ANQGSEA in the germline V gene. This CDR3 has 12 amino acids.

The chain employs TRBV11-2 and TRBJ2-1, with 16 bases fitting TRBD2. CDR3 length: 20 amino acids. V lost 2 bases to trimming and J lost 2 bases; unmatched junction nucleotides: 9. CDR1 is SGHAT and CDR2 is FQNNGV in the germline V gene. The CDR3 sequence: CASSLRGGLAGGIPYNEQFF. The CDR3 DNA reads as TGTGCCAGCAGCTTAAGGGGGGGACTAGCGGGAGGGATTCCCTACAATGAGCAGTTCTTC.

This sequence joins TRBV24-1 and TRBJ2-3; weak D call: TRBD1 (6 bases). Germline V lookup: CDR1 KGHDR, CDR2 SFDVKD. V gave up 9 bases and J gave up 1 base, with 19 bases separating them. The CDR3 runs to 16 residues. The CDR3 DNA follows: TGTGCCACCGTGGGGGCCCCCCGTTGGGGCACAGATACGCAGTATTTT. This translates into CATVGAPRWGTDTQYF.

This clonotype was detected once. This rearrangement joins TRBV7-2 to TRBJ2-3, with D perhaps matching TRBD2 (5 bases). Germline-derived CDR1 and CDR2 are SGHTA and FQGNSA. The CDR3 contains 14 residues. Trimming took off 1 base at V and 6 bases at J, with 11 bases between the two ends. The CDR3 nucleotides read TGTGCCAGCAGCTTAGTTTCAGGCGGGGATACGCAGTATTTT. It yields the protein CASSLVSGGDTQYF.

J is TRBJ1-2 and V is TRBV30; 8 bases line up with TRBD1. Germline CDR1 is GTSNPN and CDR2 is SVGIG (reference sequence). The ends lost 3 bases at V and 8 bases at J; junction bases unmatched: 8. This CDR3 has 13 residues. The chain's CDR3 is CAWSERTGRGYTF. In DNA form, the CDR3 reads TGTGCCTGGAGCGAAAGGACAGGGAGAGGCTACACCTTC.

The chain employs TRBV20-1 and TRBJ1-2, with TRBD1 as a possible D gene (6 bases). The CDR3 is made up of 15 amino acids. Trimming took off 0 bases at V and 4 bases at J, with 15 bases between the two ends. Germline V gene lookup returns CDR1 DFQATT and CDR2 SNEGSKA (reference sequence). CDR3 nucleotides: TGCAGTGCTAGAGATGGGAGGGGGGGACCCTATGGCTACACCTTC. Translating gives CSARDGRGGPYGYTF.

This chain joins TRBV11-2 and TRBJ2-7; D possibly corresponds to TRBD1 (5 bases). The CDR3 has 13 residues. The germline V gene encodes CDR1 SGHAT and CDR2 FQNNGV. Trimming cost V 6 bases and J 3 bases, with 12 bases left between them. The CDR3 is CASSSARVYEQYF. CDR3 bases: TGTGCCAGCAGTTCCGCCAGGGTCTACGAGCAGTACTTC.

The chain employs TRBV19 and TRBJ1-5; no reliable D call. Germline V lookup: CDR1 LNHDA, CDR2 SQIVND (reference sequence). The length of the CDR3 is 16 residues. Trimming took off 0 bases at V and 0 bases at J, with 9 bases between the two ends. CDR3 region: CASSIDETRSNQPQHF. The CDR3 region has the DNA TGTGCCAGTAGTATAGACGAGACACGTAGCAATCAGCCCCAGCATTTT.

This sequence joins TRBV6-2 or TRBV6-3 and TRBJ2-3, with D perhaps TRBD2 (5 bases). The CDR3 spans 14 residues. Germline CDR1 is MNHEY and CDR2 is SVGEGT. Trimming stripped 5 bases from V and 1 base from J, with 10 bases between. The CDR3 DNA sequence: TGTGCCAGCAGTGGAAAGGGAGGCACAGATACGCAGTATTTT. Protein sequence: CASSGKGGTDTQYF.

The CDR3 DNA follows: TGTGCCAGCAGTGTTACAGGGAGTGAAGCTTTCTTT. This codes for CASSVTGSEAFF. V gene TRBV6-1 combines with J gene TRBJ1-1; TRBD1 might be the D (6 bases). Germline CDR1 MNHNS, CDR2 SASEGT. Between the trimmed V and J ends, which lost 4 bases and 7 bases, there was a span of 10 bases. The CDR3 runs 12 residues.

This chain links TRBV2 with TRBJ1-1, with 9 positions matching TRBD1. Germline lookup yields CDR1 SNHLY and CDR2 FYNNEI. The CDR3 loop spans 13 amino acids. The trim removed 6 bases at V and 1 base at J, leaving 0 bases unmatched. The CDR3 loop is CASRQGANTEAFF. The CDR3 bases are TGTGCCAGCAGACAGGGGGCGAACACTGAAGCTTTCTTT.

The genes are TRBV20-1 and TRBJ1-5; D uncertain. CDR1 is DFQATT and CDR2 is SNEGSKA in the germline V gene (reference sequence). With 0 bases removed from V and 0 bases from J, the gap between germline ends came to 6 bases. The CDR3 is 14 amino acids. The CDR3 region is CSAREKYSNQPQHF. For the CDR3, the DNA is TGCAGTGCTAGAGAAAAGTATAGCAATCAGCCCCAGCATTTT.

The gene calls are TRBV7-9 and TRBJ1-1; possibly TRBD1 for D (5 bases). The germline CDR1 and CDR2 sequences are SEHNR and FQNEAQ (reference sequence). The V end lost 5 bases, the J end lost 3 bases, and 13 bases lay between the germline ends. CDR3 length: 14 residues. This CDR3 reads CASSGRDGDTEAFF. In nucleotides, the CDR3 is TGTGCCAGCAGCGGCCGGGACGGAGACACTGAAGCTTTCTTT.

The chain recombines TRBV7-2 with TRBJ2-3; 8 bases match TRBD2. V was clipped by 3 bases and J by 4 bases; unmatched bases: 3. The CDR3 consists of 14 residues. Germline CDR1 reads SGHTA; CDR2 reads FQGNSA. The CDR3 is CASSLSGGPDTQYF. For the CDR3, the DNA is TGTGCCAGCAGCTTGTCGGGGGGGCCAGATACGCAGTATTTT. The variable domain in full, with the rest retrieved from reference TRBV7-2 and TRBJ2-3, is GAGVSQSPSNKVTEKGKDVELRCDPISGHTALYWYRQSLGQGLEFLIYFQGNSAPDKSGLPSDRFSAERTGGSVSTLTIQRTQQEDSAVYLCASSLSGGPDTQYFGPGTRLTVL.

The chain recombines TRBV11-2 with TRBJ1-1; D may be TRBD1 (6 bases). CDR1 and CDR2 (germline): SGHAT, FQNNGV. There are 13 residues in the CDR3. V lost 3 bases to trimming and J lost 6 bases, with 11 bases between them. CDR3 in amino acids: CASSFGQGPEAFF. The CDR3 DNA reads TGTGCCAGCAGCTTCGGGCAGGGGCCTGAAGCTTTCTTT.

J is TRBJ1-1 and V is TRBV11-2, with no clear D. CDR3 length: 15 amino acids. The germline CDR1 and CDR2 sequences are SGHAT and FQNNGV. V was cut by 5 bases and J by 4 bases, with 17 bases left in between. CDR3 in DNA: TGTGCCAGCAGCCCGACGTCGAACAGCCGCACTGAAGCTTTCTTT. This gives the protein CASSPTSNSRTEAFF.